A single sample gave rise to the 30 T cell receptor beta chains below, sequenced in a study of T cell responses to AZD1222 COVID-19 vaccine (dated by TCRdb to about 2021). What this sample's time point label stands for: baseline before first vaccination. The method was the immunoSEQ multiplex PCR assay. Held by TCRdb, this immuneACCESS table contains in-frame sequences only and omits some clones. Under half of the omission traces to an unresolved V gene where checked; the cause of the rest is unknown. The sample contains some 130,000 clones, nearly 95% of them found a single time. The ten largest clones represent 5% to 6.5% of the sample. Sequenced here: peripheral blood, sampled on day 0 of AZD1222 vaccination. These TCRs come from an adult in good health.

The chain recombines TRBV28 with TRBJ2-7; 9 nucleotides align to TRBD1. The ends lost 7 bases at V and 2 bases at J; junction bases unmatched: 3. The germline V gene has CDR1 MDHEN and CDR2 SYDVKM. The CDR3 extends over 13 amino acids. CDR3 DNA sequence: TGTGCCAGCAAGGGACAGGGAGCCTACGAGCAGTACTTC. Translated: CASKGQGAYEQYF.

This chain uses TRBV27 with TRBJ2-5; 7 nucleotides match TRBD1. Germline CDR1 and CDR2: MNHEY and SMNVEV (reference sequence). J gave up 5 bases and V 8 bases, and 14 bases lay outside the gene matches. The CDR3 has 15 amino acids. CDR3: CASGSGQPPRETQYF. In DNA, the CDR3 is TGTGCCAGCGGATCGGGACAGCCACCCAGGGAGACCCAGTACTTC.

The CDR3 DNA reads TGTGCCAGCAGCACGCTGGCTACGAGGAACACTGAAGCTTTCTTT. Translating it yields CASSTLATRNTEAFF. J is TRBJ1-1 and V is TRBV5-6; D gene ambiguous. In germline, CDR1 is SGHDT, CDR2 YYEEEE. The ends were cut back, 4 bases at V and 1 base at J, with 14 bases in the middle. The length of the CDR3 is 15 residues.

J is TRBJ2-1 and V is TRBV18; 11 positions match TRBD2. The V gene end was trimmed by 6 bases and the J gene end by 8 bases; junction bases not matched to a gene: 3. The CDR3 has 13 amino acids. Germline values: CDR1 KGHSH, CDR2 LQKENI. CDR3 region: CASSPGLADEQFF. Written as DNA, the CDR3 is TGTGCCAGCTCTCCGGGACTAGCGGATGAGCAGTTCTTC.

This clone occurred a few times. The rearrangement links TRBV19 to TRBJ2-2; 7 nucleotides match TRBD1. Germline-derived CDR1 and CDR2 are LNHDA and SQIVND (reference sequence). The CDR3 is 15 residues long. Losses at the gene ends were 7 bases for V and 4 bases for J; bases not matched to a gene: 9. The CDR3 sequence is CASNGDRVPTGELFF. In nucleotides, the CDR3 is TGTGCCAGTAATGGAGACAGGGTCCCCACCGGGGAGCTGTTTTTT. The full variable domain, rest sourced from reference TRBV19 and TRBJ2-2, is DGGITQSPKYLFRKEGQNVTLSCEQNLNHDAMYWYRQDPGQGLRLIYYSQIVNDFQKGDIAEGYSVSREKKESFPLTVTSAQKNPTAFYLCASNGDRVPTGELFFGEGSRLTVL.

V gene TRBV12-5 combines with J gene TRBJ2-1; TRBD2 matches 8 bases. V gave up 5 bases and J gave up 7 bases; unmatched junction bases: 7. Germline assignment: CDR1 LGHNT and CDR2 FRNRAP. The CDR3 has 14 residues. Here the CDR3 reads CASGKSGSTNEQFF. The CDR3 DNA follows: TGTGCTAGTGGTAAGAGCGGGAGTACTAATGAGCAGTTCTTC.

This clone was picked up one time. V and J are TRBV29-1 and TRBJ1-2; D remains unclear. The CDR3 covers 11 residues. Germline V lookup: CDR1 SQVTM, CDR2 ANQGSEA. V gave up 4 bases and J gave up 4 bases, with 7 bases separating them. DNA for the CDR3: TGCAGCGTTGGTCGGGCCTATGGCTACACCTTC. This encodes CSVGRAYGYTF.

This chain's CDR3 is CASSLSGRVTYEQYF. The DNA for the CDR3 is TGTGCCAGCAGCCTTAGCGGGAGGGTCACCTACGAGCAGTACTTC. The rearrangement joins TRBV5-4 to TRBJ2-7, with TRBD2 matching 11 bases. CDR3 length: 15 residues. The V gene end was trimmed by 4 bases and the J gene end by 2 bases; junction bases not matched to a gene: 5. In germline, CDR1 is SGHNT, CDR2 YYREEE (reference sequence).

The chain carries TRBV19 and TRBJ2-1; no firm D call. Between the trimmed V and J ends, which lost 5 bases and 10 bases, there was a span of 15 bases. The V gene's germline CDR1 is LNHDA and CDR2 SQIVND (reference sequence). CDR3 length equals 13 residues. CDR3 loop: CASSEPHGFEQFF. The DNA for the CDR3 is TGTGCCAGTAGTGAACCGCACGGCTTCGAGCAGTTCTTC.

V usage is TRBV7-3 and J usage is TRBJ1-1; 9 nucleotides align to TRBD1. J gave up 8 bases and V 5 bases, and 6 bases lay outside the gene matches. The CDR3 extends over 13 amino acids. The germline CDR1 and CDR2 sequences are SGHTA and FQGTGA. CDR3 amino acids: CASSPQGASEAFF. In DNA, the CDR3 is TGTGCCAGCAGCCCACAGGGGGCGTCGGAAGCTTTCTTT.

V usage is TRBV12-5 and J usage is TRBJ1-1; D gene ambiguous. The germline gives CDR1 LGHNT, CDR2 FRNRAP. Trimming removed 7 bases from V and 5 bases from J, with 11 bases in between. This CDR3 is built from 12 residues. The CDR3 region is CASALQLTEAFF. For the CDR3, the DNA is TGTGCTAGTGCCCTACAGTTAACTGAAGCTTTCTTT.

The chain couples TRBV11-3 to TRBJ2-2, with D perhaps TRBD2 (5 bases). The germline V gene encodes CDR1 SGHNT and CDR2 YENEEA. The length of the CDR3 is 15 residues. V lost 5 bases and J 4 bases, leaving 14 bases between the germline ends. CDR3 coding DNA: TGTGCCAGCAGCGCCGGGATCACGGCCACCGGGGAGCTGTTTTTT. It yields the protein CASSAGITATGELFF.

The rearrangement uses TRBV6-2 or TRBV6-3 and TRBJ1-1; no firm D call. The V and J ends lost 2 bases and 6 bases respectively, with 16 bases between them. The CDR3 is made up of 15 amino acids. The germline gives CDR1 MNHEY, CDR2 SVGEGT. The CDR3: CASSYREVGAPEAFF. The CDR3 DNA reads as TGTGCCAGCAGTTACCGGGAGGTTGGAGCACCTGAAGCTTTCTTT.

The chain combines TRBV14 with TRBJ2-2, with D unresolved. V lost 4 bases, J lost 0 bases, and 9 bases lay in between. The length of the CDR3 is 15 residues. Germline-derived CDR1 and CDR2 are SGHDN and FVKESK. The CDR3: CASSLVNANTGELFF. In nucleotides, the CDR3 is TGTGCCAGCAGCCTCGTCAACGCGAACACCGGGGAGCTGTTTTTT.

This chain uses TRBV30 with TRBJ1-6; D gene ambiguous. CDR1 GTSNPN and CDR2 SVGIG come from the germline V gene (reference sequence). CDR3 size: 16 residues. V was cut by 1 base and J by 3 bases, with 13 bases left in between. The CDR3 is CAWSDLPRDYNSPLHF. DNA for the CDR3: TGTGCCTGGAGTGACTTACCCCGAGACTATAATTCACCCCTCCACTTT.

The chain joins TRBV2 to TRBJ1-6, with D possibly TRBD1 on 6 matching bases. This CDR3 has 14 amino acids. CDR1 and CDR2 from the germline V gene are SNHLY and FYNNEI. Trimming removed 6 bases at V and 9 bases at J, with 15 bases between. The CDR3 nucleotides are TGTGCCAGCAGGCCGAAGGGGGTATTTTCACCCCTCCACTTT. Its protein is CASRPKGVFSPLHF.

The chain joins TRBV28 to TRBJ1-6; 9 nucleotides match TRBD1. The CDR3 covers 15 residues. Germline V gene lookup returns CDR1 MDHEN and CDR2 SYDVKM. V dropped 5 bases and J dropped 9; count of bases not matched to a gene: 8. The CDR3 DNA follows: TGTGCCAGCAGTATCCGGGACAGGGATCTTTCACCCCTCCACTTT. Its protein is CASSIRDRDLSPLHF.

This clone was seen a few times. The genes are TRBV27 and TRBJ2-1; 12 nucleotides match TRBD2. Germline V gene sequence: CDR1 MNHEY, CDR2 SMNVEV (reference sequence). The length of the CDR3 is 14 residues. Losses at the gene ends were 5 bases for V and 4 bases for J; bases not matched to a gene: 0. CDR3 nucleotides: TGTGCCAGCAGTCTAGCGGGAGGGTACAATGAGCAGTTCTTC. Protein: CASSLAGGYNEQFF.

For the CDR3, the DNA is TGTGCCAGCAGCGCTAGCTTGGCGGTTCCTAGCACAGATACGCAGTATTTT. It is translated as CASSASLAVPSTDTQYF. V and J are TRBV9 and TRBJ2-3, with D tentatively TRBD2 (5 bases). Germline lookup yields CDR1 SGDLS and CDR2 YYNGEE. This CDR3 has 17 residues. V was clipped by 3 bases and J by 0 bases, with 17 bases between them.

The chain links TRBV7-8 to TRBJ2-7, with 9 bases identical to TRBD2. The CDR3 length is 14 residues. V lost 4 bases to trimming and J lost 7 bases; unmatched junction nucleotides: 8. Germline loops: CDR1 SGHVS, CDR2 FQNEAQ. This CDR3 reads CASSSSILAGEQYF. The CDR3 bases are TGTGCCAGCAGCTCATCGATCCTAGCGGGGGAGCAGTACTTC.

This clone appeared once. The chain is built from TRBV5-8 and TRBJ1-6; no firm D call. Germline CDR1 SGHTS, CDR2 YDEGEE. V was pared by 0 bases and J by 7 bases, with 5 bases between. CDR3 length: 13 amino acids. CDR3 coding DNA: TGTGCCAGCAGCTTGGGGTGGAATTCACCCCTCCACTTT. This gives the protein CASSLGWNSPLHF.

The chain joins TRBV3-1 (or the pseudogene TRBV3-2) to TRBJ2-1; D remains unclear. The CDR3 totals 16 residues. Germline loops: CDR1 LGHDT, CDR2 YNNKEL (reference sequence). Trimming left V 4 bases short and J 4 bases short, with 17 bases between. CDR3 in DNA: TGTGCCAGCAGCCCCTTAGGTGAGAATATATACAATGAGCAGTTCTTC. Translation gives CASSPLGENIYNEQFF.

J is TRBJ2-1 and V is TRBV12-5, with TRBD2 matching 12 bases. Per the germline V gene, CDR1 is LGHNT and CDR2 is FRNRAP. J was trimmed by 5 bases and V by 1 base; bases with no gene match: 3. This CDR3 is built from 16 residues. The CDR3 sequence is CASGLGTSGDNNEQFF. In DNA, the CDR3 is TGTGCTAGTGGTTTGGGGACTAGCGGGGATAACAATGAGCAGTTCTTC.

The rearrangement joins TRBV2 to TRBJ2-7; perhaps TRBD2 as D (6 bases). V dropped 6 bases and J dropped 3 bases, with 21 bases sitting between them. CDR1 is SNHLY and CDR2 is FYNNEI in the germline V gene. This CDR3 contains 16 residues. The CDR3 region has the DNA TGTGCCAGCAGACCCGGGACCGCAACGGGACTCTACGAGCAGTACTTC. The encoded protein is CASRPGTATGLYEQYF.

The chain combines TRBV6-5 with TRBJ1-2; the D is unclear. CDR3 length equals 15 residues. The germline gives CDR1 MNHEY, CDR2 SVGAGI. V was clipped by 6 bases and J by 2 bases, with 16 bases between them. The CDR3 nucleotides are TGTGCCAGCAGATTCGAAGCGGTGTTCAACTATGGCTACACCTTC. Protein product: CASRFEAVFNYGYTF.

The rearrangement uses TRBV13 and TRBJ1-1; D gene unclear. Between the trimmed V and J ends, which lost 4 bases and 4 bases, there was a span of 10 bases. This CDR3 has 13 amino acids. From germline, CDR1 is PRHDT and CDR2 FYEKMQ (reference sequence). CDR3 nucleotides: TGTGCCAGCAGCTCGGCTCGGGGCACTGAAGCTTTCTTT. Its protein is CASSSARGTEAFF.

The chain is built from TRBV18 and TRBJ2-7; D is perhaps TRBD2 (6 bases). Trimming took 2 bases from V and 4 from J, leaving 18 bases between them. Germline-derived CDR1 and CDR2 are KGHSH and LQKENI. There are 16 residues in the CDR3. The CDR3 protein is CASSPEQTSDGYEQYF. The CDR3 region has the DNA TGTGCCAGCTCACCAGAACAGACTAGTGATGGTTACGAGCAGTACTTC. Variable domain in full (rest from reference TRBV18 and TRBJ2-7): NAGVMQNPRHLVRRRGQEARLRCSPMKGHSHVYWYRQLPEEGLKFMVYLQKENIIDESGMPKERFSAEFPKEGPSILRIQQVVRGDSAAYFCASSPEQTSDGYEQYFGPGTRLTVT.

This chain uses TRBV19 with TRBJ2-7, with no clear D. Germline V gives CDR1 LNHDA, CDR2 SQIVND (reference sequence). This CDR3 has 14 residues. V lost 6 bases and J 0 bases, leaving 12 bases between the germline ends. The CDR3 bases are TGTGCCAGTAGCCGGGCAGGTTACTCCTACGAGCAGTACTTC. Its translation: CASSRAGYSYEQYF.

The V call is TRBV18, the J call TRBJ2-2; TRBD1 matches 7 bases. CDR3 length: 14 residues. J was trimmed by 4 bases and V by 9 bases; bases with no gene match: 8. Looked up from germline, CDR1 is KGHSH and CDR2 is LQKENI. The DNA for the CDR3 is TGTGCCAGTAGACAGGGAGATTCCACCGGGGAGCTGTTTTTT. This sequence encodes CASRQGDSTGELFF.

CDR3 amino acids: CASSSDREGGANVLTF. CDR3 DNA: TGTGCCAGCAGCTCGGACAGGGAGGGTGGGGCCAACGTCCTGACTTTC. J is TRBJ2-6 and V is TRBV7-2; D perhaps matches TRBD1 (8 bases). The germline V and J ends were trimmed by 4 bases and 3 bases, with 13 bases remaining between them. CDR1 is SGHTA, CDR2 FQGNSA, per germline. This CDR3 contains 16 residues.